A selection of T cell receptor beta chains follows, all from one sample in a study of T cells in Graves' hyperthyroidism and ophthalmopathy. MiXCR, run by TCRdb on the multiplex PCR reads, gives a single entry per CDR3 protein. The table lists over 350,000 distinct CDR3 sequences, more than 13% of them singletons, with around 30% in the top ten. Material for sequencing was blood. These TCRs come from a man in his forties or fifties with Graves' ophthalmopathy. Each CDR3 is given with its conserved first and last residue. D genes are given only for firm matches. Not all rows give a size; the values are once, few, many and, for expanded clones, a class.

>TRBV3-1|NA|many|TRBJ1-4
CASSQVPQRSEKLFF
TGTGCCAGCAGCCAAGTCCCGCAGCGTTCCGAAAAACTGTTTTTT
>TRBV30|NA|few|TRBJ1-1
CAWSVHGGLTEAFF
TGTGCCTGGAGTGTACACGGGGGACTCACTGAAGCTTTCTTT
>TRBV28|NA|NA|TRBJ2-2
CASLTGIRDTGELFF
TGTGCCAGCTTGACCGGGATCCGGGACACCGGGGAGCTGTTTTTT
>TRBV5-1|TRBD2|many|TRBJ2-7
CASSGRDYPSSYEQYF
TGCGCCAGCAGCGGCAGGGACTACCCCTCCTCCTACGAGCAGTACTTC
>TRBV6-2/TRBV6-3|NA|once|TRBJ2-1
CASSQVDSYNEQFF
TGTGCCAGCAGTCAGGTAGACTCCTACAATGAGCAGTTCTTC
>TRBV2|TRBD2|many|TRBJ2-7
CASSELGREVIYEQYF
TGTGCCAGCAGTGAATTAGGTCGGGAGGTCATTTACGAGCAGTACTTC
>TRBV9|TRBD1|many|TRBJ2-1
CASSSGQGNYNEQFF
TGTGCCAGCAGCTCGGGACAGGGGAACTACAATGAGCAGTTCTTC
>TRBV3-1|NA|many|TRBJ2-6
CASSQGTPGANVLTF
TGTGCCAGCAGCCAAGGGACCCCTGGGGCCAACGTCCTGACTTTC
>TRBV27|NA|many|TRBJ1-6
CASSFGRSSPLHF
TGTGCCAGCAGTTTCGGGAGGAGTTCACCCCTCCACTTT
>TRBV18|NA|many|TRBJ1-2
CASSPAQNYGYTF
TGTGCCAGCTCACCGGCCCAAAACTATGGCTACACCTTC
>TRBV19|TRBD1|NA|TRBJ1-6
CASSPGTGSVSPLHF
TGTGCCAGTAGTCCCGGGACAGGGTCTGTGTCACCCCTCCACTTT
>TRBV18|NA|many|TRBJ2-3
CASSNGQLDTDTQYF
TGTGCCAGCTCAAACGGTCAACTCGACACAGATACGCAGTATTTT
>TRBV20-1|NA|few|TRBJ2-3
CSAEFGGASTMIDTQYF
TGCAGTGCGGAATTCGGGGGCGCGAGCACAATGATAGATACGCAGTATTTT
>TRBV12-3/TRBV12-4|NA|many|TRBJ1-5
CASSPSQSNQPQHF
TGTGCCAGCAGTCCCTCACAGAGCAATCAGCCCCAGCATTTT
>TRBV5-1|TRBD1|few|TRBJ1-4
CASSMGQSNEKLFF
TGCGCCAGCAGCATGGGACAGAGTAATGAAAAACTGTTTTTT
>TRBV12-3/TRBV12-4|NA|many|TRBJ1-2
CASSLQGGYTF
TGTGCCAGCAGTTTACAGGGAGGCTACACCTTC
>TRBV7-3|TRBD2|few|TRBJ2-1
CASSLDGGSSYNEQFF
TGTGCCAGCAGCTTAGATGGCGGGAGCTCCTACAATGAGCAGTTCTTC
>TRBV7-6|TRBD2|many|TRBJ2-1
CASSLELVSGRNDEQFF
TGTGCCAGCAGCTTAGAATTGGTCAGCGGGAGGAACGATGAGCAGTTCTTC
>TRBV19|NA|few|TRBJ2-7
CASSTLADSYEQYF
TGTGCCAGTAGTACGCTGGCCGATTCCTACGAGCAGTACTTC
>TRBV12-3/TRBV12-4|TRBD2|many|TRBJ2-5
CASSLSSGRTETQYF
TGTGCCAGCAGTTTAAGTAGCGGGAGGACGGAGACCCAGTACTTC
>TRBV3-1|NA|many|TRBJ2-4
CASSRYGENIQYF
TGTGCCAGCAGCCGGTACGGGGAAAACATTCAGTACTTC
>TRBV29-1|TRBD2|NA|TRBJ2-6
CSVLGLASGANVLTF
TGCAGCGTCCTCGGACTAGCCTCTGGGGCCAACGTCCTGACTTTC
>TRBV30|NA|NA|TRBJ2-7
CAWKRDRRSYEQYF
TGTGCCTGGAAACGTGACCGACGGAGCTACGAGCAGTACTTC
>TRBV27|TRBD2|NA|TRBJ2-7
CASSPSGTHSYEQYF
TGTGCCAGCAGCCCCAGCGGGACTCACTCCTACGAGCAGTACTTC
>TRBV3-1|TRBD2|many|TRBJ2-7
CASSQSSGSGYEQYF
TGTGCCAGCAGCCAATCCAGCGGGAGTGGGTACGAGCAGTACTTC
>TRBV20-1|TRBD2|NA|TRBJ2-2
CSARVVGLAGENNSGELFF
TGCAGTGCTAGAGTTGTGGGACTAGCGGGAGAGAATAACAGCGGGGAGCTGTTTTTT
>TRBV28|NA|NA|TRBJ2-1
CARANEQFF
TGTGCCAGGGCCAATGAGCAGTTCTTC
>TRBV10-3|TRBD1|many|TRBJ2-7
CAISQQGEIYEQYF
TGTGCCATCAGTCAACAGGGGGAAATCTACGAGCAGTACTTC
>TRBV20-1|NA|many|TRBJ1-5
CSARDDRLVNQPQHF
TGCAGTGCTAGAGATGACAGGCTCGTCAATCAGCCCCAGCATTTT
>TRBV20-1|TRBD2|many|TRBJ2-1
CSAILLAGGASDEQFF
TGCAGTGCTATTTTATTAGCGGGAGGCGCTTCCGATGAGCAGTTCTTC
>TRBV3-1|TRBD2|many|TRBJ2-3
CASSLAGVSDTQYF
TGTGCCAGCAGCCTAGCGGGAGTATCAGATACGCAGTATTTT
>TRBV10-3|TRBD2|once|TRBJ2-1
CAISGTSGRVDLGNEQFF
TGTGCCATCAGTGGTACTAGCGGGAGGGTCGACTTGGGCAATGAGCAGTTCTTC
>TRBV27|TRBD2|few|TRBJ2-7
CASMGIAGGGSYEQYF
TGTGCCAGCATGGGGATAGCGGGAGGTGGGTCCTACGAGCAGTACTTC